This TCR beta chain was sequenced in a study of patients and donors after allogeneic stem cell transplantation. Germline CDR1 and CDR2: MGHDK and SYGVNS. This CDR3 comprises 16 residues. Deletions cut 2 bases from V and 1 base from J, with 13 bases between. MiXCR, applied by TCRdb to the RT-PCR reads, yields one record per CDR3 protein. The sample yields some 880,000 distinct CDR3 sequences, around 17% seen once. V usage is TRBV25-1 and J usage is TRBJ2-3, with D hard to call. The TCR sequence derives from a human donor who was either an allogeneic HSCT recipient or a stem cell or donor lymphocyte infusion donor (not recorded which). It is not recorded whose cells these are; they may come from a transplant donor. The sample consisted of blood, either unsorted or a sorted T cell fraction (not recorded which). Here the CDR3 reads CASSEVRGRGTDTQYF. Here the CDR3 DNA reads TGTGCCAGCAGTGAAGTAAGAGGCCGTGGCACAGATACGCAGTATTTT.